This TCR beta chain appears in the sequencing data of a study of cytomegalovirus exposure and HLA in healthy donors. This clone came up once. Its antigen remains unknown. Vbeta (60) and Jbeta (13) primers were used in the PCR. TCRdb's copy holds only in-frame clones and misses some; the assay was immunoSEQ multiplex PCR. The sample holds 95,000 to 150,000 clones; over 70% are singletons and the top ten take under 4.5%. Overall study findings and caveats: Later analysis associated a missense DCLRE1C variant with TCR beta V- and J-gene trimming.

The donors, nominally healthy at sampling, likely had unrecorded immune exposures. CDR3 length equals 15 residues. CDR1 and CDR2 (germline): LNHDA, SQIVND (reference sequence). Deletions cut 2 bases from V and 0 bases from J, with 8 bases between. Sequences were obtained from PBMCs. This TCR was sampled from a man aged 18 to 30 in good health and CMV-seropositive. The rearrangement links TRBV19 to TRBJ1-3; D remains ambiguous. The CDR3: CASSINGDSGNTIYF. The CDR3 DNA sequence: TGTGCCAGTAGTATAAACGGAGACTCTGGAAACACCATATATTTT.